This is a list of T cell receptor beta chains from one sample in a study of blood T cell repertoires in COVID-19. The method was immunoSEQ multiplex PCR; TCRdb's version includes in-frame clones alone and lacks a portion of them. In the table there are more than 130,000 clones, about four fifths of which are singletons. What was sequenced was peripheral blood. The receptors shown here come from a woman of 80 years or more in a cohort sampled during active or convalescent COVID-19. The CDR3 runs from the conserved cysteine through the conserved F or W. A D gene is named only where the DNA matches it firmly. The size entry is marked missing in some rows and otherwise reads once, few, many or a size class.

clone_size	v_call	d_call	j_call	cdr3_aa	cdr3_nt
-	TRBV6-5	TRBD2	TRBJ2-7	CASSPSGGGRSEQYF	TGTGCCAGCAGTCCTAGCGGGGGGGGAAGGAGCGAGCAGTACTTC
-	TRBV6-5	TRBD1	TRBJ2-1	CASIDRGRNNNEQFF	TGTGCCAGCATCGACAGGGGTCGAAACAACAATGAGCAGTTCTTC
few	TRBV7-3	TRBD2	TRBJ2-3	CASSKTSGSTDTQYF	TGTGCCAGCAGCAAGACTAGCGGAAGCACAGATACGCAGTATTTT
-	TRBV3-1/TRBV3-2	TRBD1	TRBJ1-4	CASSQGIGILSGQINEKLFF	TGTGCCAGCAGCCAAGGGATTGGTATCCTTTCGGGACAGATAAATGAAAAACTGTTTTTT
few	TRBV18	TRBD1	TRBJ2-1	CASSPEDRSSYNEQFF	TGTGCCAGCTCACCAGAGGACAGGTCCTCCTACAATGAGCAGTTCTTC
-	TRBV9	-	TRBJ2-1	CASSVDPGSEEQFF	TGTGCCAGCAGCGTAGATCCGGGATCAGAAGAGCAGTTCTTC
-	TRBV7-8	TRBD2	TRBJ2-3	CASSLLGTSGADTQYF	TGTGCCAGCAGCTTGCTGGGGACTAGCGGGGCAGATACGCAGTATTTT
-	TRBV15	TRBD1	TRBJ1-2	CATSRDRRGYGYTF	TGTGCCACCAGCAGAGACCGCAGGGGGTATGGCTACACCTTC
-	TRBV6-5	-	TRBJ1-3	CASSYRGGNTIYF	TGTGCCAGCAGTTACAGGGGGGGGAACACCATATATTTT
-	TRBV10-3	-	TRBJ1-3	CAISDPQGTSGNTIYF	TGTGCCATCAGTGACCCTCAGGGCACTTCTGGAAACACCATATATTTT
-	TRBV2	TRBD2	TRBJ2-1	CASSEAGLAGGNEQFF	TGTGCCAGCAGTGAAGCCGGTCTAGCGGGGGGCAATGAGCAGTTCTTC
-	TRBV28	-	TRBJ2-3	CASTSRGTISTDTQYF	TGTGCCAGCACCTCTCGGGGAACCATTAGCACAGATACGCAGTATTTT
-	TRBV27	-	TRBJ1-2	CASEPREGGGYTF	TGTGCCAGCGAACCCAGGGAGGGGGGTGGCTACACCTTC
-	TRBV12-3/TRBV12-4	TRBD1	TRBJ1-1	CASSLTGLNEAFF	TGTGCCAGCAGTTTGACAGGGCTCAATGAAGCTTTCTTT
-	TRBV7-8	TRBD2	TRBJ2-3	CASSLAGARRDTQYF	TGTGCCAGCAGCCTAGCGGGGGCACGACGAGATACGCAGTATTTT
few	TRBV25-1	TRBD1	TRBJ2-4	CASSLTGGNIQYF	TGTGCCAGCAGTTTGACAGGGGGAAACATTCAGTACTTC
-	TRBV18	-	TRBJ1-2	CASSDRRGYTF	TGTGCCAGCTCAGACCGCAGGGGCTACACCTTC
few	TRBV28	TRBD2	TRBJ2-5	CASSFAGGLSQGTQYF	TGTGCCAGCAGTTTTGCGGGGGGTCTCTCGCAAGGGACCCAGTACTTC
once	TRBV5-1	TRBD2	TRBJ2-5	CASSSGGGALETQYF	TGCGCCAGCAGCAGTGGCGGGGGGGCCCTGGAGACCCAGTACTTC
-	TRBV4-1	TRBD2	TRBJ2-3	CASSQLRTSVGDTQYF	TGCGCCAGCAGCCAACTACGGACTAGTGTAGGAGATACGCAGTATTTT
-	TRBV30	TRBD1	TRBJ2-7	CAWGGQAYEQYF	TGTGCCTGGGGGGGACAGGCCTACGAGCAGTACTTC
-	TRBV28	-	TRBJ2-5	CASSSRGVETQYF	TGTGCCAGCAGTTCAAGGGGTGTTGAGACCCAGTACTTC
-	TRBV5-8	-	TRBJ1-2	CASSAPEVSPRGYTF	TGTGCCAGCAGCGCCCCCGAGGTTTCCCCACGTGGCTACACCTTC
once	TRBV6-5	-	TRBJ2-7	CASSTGTSTQQYF	TGTGCCAGCAGTACCGGGACATCCACTCAGCAGTACTTC
-	TRBV5-1	-	TRBJ1-6	CASSLVQGYNSPLHF	TGCGCCAGCAGCTTGGTCCAGGGCTATAATTCACCCCTCCACTTT
once	TRBV4-1	-	TRBJ2-1	CASSQGTRNEQFF	TGCGCCAGCAGCCAAGGGACACGCAATGAGCAGTTCTTC
-	TRBV3-1/TRBV3-2	TRBD1	TRBJ1-2	CASMAGGGYGYTF	TGTGCCAGCATGGCAGGGGGAGGCTATGGCTACACCTTC
-	TRBV24-1	-	TRBJ1-2	CATSEPPGDRPYGYTF	TGTGCCACCAGTGAACCACCGGGGGACCGACCCTATGGCTACACCTTC